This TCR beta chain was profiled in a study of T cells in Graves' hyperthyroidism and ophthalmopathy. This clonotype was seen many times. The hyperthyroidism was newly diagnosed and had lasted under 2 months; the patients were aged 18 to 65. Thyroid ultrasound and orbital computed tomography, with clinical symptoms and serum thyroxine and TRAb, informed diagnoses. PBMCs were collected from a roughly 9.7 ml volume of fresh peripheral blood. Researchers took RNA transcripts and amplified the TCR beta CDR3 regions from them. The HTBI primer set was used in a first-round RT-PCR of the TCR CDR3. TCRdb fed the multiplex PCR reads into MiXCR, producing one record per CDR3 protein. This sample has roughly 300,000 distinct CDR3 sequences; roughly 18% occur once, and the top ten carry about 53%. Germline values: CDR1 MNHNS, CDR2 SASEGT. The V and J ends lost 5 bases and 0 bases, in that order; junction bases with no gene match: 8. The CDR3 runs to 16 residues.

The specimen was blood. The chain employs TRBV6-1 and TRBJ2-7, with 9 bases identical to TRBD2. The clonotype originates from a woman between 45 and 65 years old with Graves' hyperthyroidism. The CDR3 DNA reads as TGTGCCAGCAGTAAAACCGGGACTAGCAACTCCTACGAGCAGTACGTC. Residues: CASSKTGTSNSYEQYV.